This record looks at one T cell receptor (beta chain) sequence and its context. Its antigen is unknown. Clones were read by immunoSEQ multiplex PCR, and TCRdb kept only the in-frame ones, dropping some. The sample has approximately 26,000 clones, 73% seen once. CDR1 and CDR2 from the germline V gene are SGHNT and YYREEE (reference sequence). CDR3 size: 15 residues. V was trimmed by 0 bases and J by 5 bases, leaving 14 bases between them. Before the COVID-19 pandemic, during about 2010-2019, CD4+ T cells were taken from unexposed donors. Isolation of CD4+ T cells took place after around eleven days in culture. Cells permitting, SARS-CoV-2 S/N and four cold-coronavirus spikes were tested on unexposed-donor CD4+ T cells. Half the medium was replaced with IL-2 medium on days 3 and 7. The data are from a study of CD4 T cells in relation to SARS-CoV-2 and coronaviruses. About the research overall: After roughly ten days of antigen culture, PBMC TCR beta CDR3s were sequenced.

The clonotype originates from a human donor in good health. Material for sequencing was CD4+ T cells from PBMCs, cultured in vitro. V is TRBV5-4 and J is TRBJ1-1, with D possibly being TRBD1 (5 bases). CDR3 sequence reads: CASSLGGTQRTEAFF. The CDR3 DNA is TGTGCCAGCAGCTTGGGGGGGACTCAGAGAACTGAAGCTTTCTTT.